A selection of T cell receptor beta chains follows, all from one sample in a study of neurological immune-mediated disorders. One entry per CDR3 protein results from TCRdb running MiXCR on the 5' RACE reads. The sample lists 55,000 to 85,000 distinct CDR3 sequences; more than 3% were seen once. Sequenced material: PBMCs. The receptors here all came from a woman aged 45 to 65 with multiple sclerosis. The CDR3 runs from the conserved cysteine through the conserved F or W. The D gene is left open where the match is weak. The listing skips clone size in some rows; elsewhere it reads once, few, many or a size class.

TGTGCCAGCAGCTTAGAAGTGCAGGGCAATGGCTACACCTTC	CASSLEVQGNGYTF	TRBJ1-2	many	TRBV7-2	-
TGTGCCACCAGTGACCCCACCCAGGGCGGTGAAAAACTGTTTTTT	CATSDPTQGGEKLFF	TRBJ1-4	many	TRBV24-1	-
TGTGCCAGCAGCGTAGGGCAGAACACCGGGGAGCTGTTTTTT	CASSVGQNTGELFF	TRBJ2-2	many	TRBV9	-
TGCAGTGCTAGAGACGACAGACACAATCAGCCCCAGCATTTT	CSARDDRHNQPQHF	TRBJ1-5	many	TRBV20-1	-
TGTGCCAGCAGTCGTCGATGGGGCGGGGAGCAGTTCTTC	CASSRRWGGEQFF	TRBJ2-1	many	TRBV27	-
TGTGCCACCAGCTACCCGGAGGGGGCTGGCACCGGGGAGCTGTTTTTT	CATSYPEGAGTGELFF	TRBJ2-2	many	TRBV15	-
TGCAGTGCCCGGGACGCCGGATATGGCTACACCTTC	CSARDAGYGYTF	TRBJ1-2	many	TRBV20-1	-
TGTGCCAGCAGGGCGGGGGGGAGGAACACTGAAGCTTTCTTT	CASRAGGRNTEAFF	TRBJ1-1	-	TRBV27	-
TGCAGCGTGCCGGGACCTCGGGGCTACACCTTC	CSVPGPRGYTF	TRBJ1-2	medium-sized	TRBV29-1	-
TGTGCCAGCTCGGAACAGTACCTCTATGGCTACACCTTC	CASSEQYLYGYTF	TRBJ1-2	many	TRBV5-6	-
TGCGCCAGCGAAACGGGGGGGATGAACACCGGGGAGCTGTTTTTT	CASETGGMNTGELFF	TRBJ2-2	many	TRBV5-1	TRBD2